The 11 T cell receptor beta chains below were found in one sample sequenced in a study of shared clonotypes between healthy human individuals. Here immunoSEQ multiplex PCR was the method, and the copy in TCRdb shows in-frame clones only, minus some. The sample holds around 2,000,000 clones, 90% to 95% seen once. Sequencing was performed on naive CD4+ T cells sorted from blood. Subset defined: CD45RA+ positively selected. Source of these receptors: a man between 18 and 29 years old in good health.

The chain employs TRBV27 and TRBJ2-3; tentative D call: TRBD1 (6 bases). Germline-derived CDR1 and CDR2 are MNHEY and SMNVEV (reference sequence). The V end was cut by 6 bases, the J end by 1 base, with 14 bases between. This CDR3 has 15 residues. CDR3 region: CASRPDRLRTDTQYF. The CDR3 region has the DNA TGTGCCAGCAGACCGGACAGACTACGCACAGATACGCAGTATTTT.

The rearrangement links TRBV7-2 to TRBJ2-5; D is perhaps TRBD2 (6 bases). This CDR3 region has 14 residues. The germline V gene has CDR1 SGHTA and CDR2 FQGNSA. V lost 0 bases and J lost 4, with 9 bases in between. The chain's CDR3 is CASSLALGGETQYF. CDR3 DNA sequence: TGTGCCAGCAGCTTAGCCCTCGGGGGAGAGACCCAGTACTTC. Based on the CDR3 plus reference TRBV7-2 and TRBJ2-5, the full variable domain is GAGVSQSPSNKVTEKGKDVELRCDPISGHTALYWYRQSLGQGLEFLIYFQGNSAPDKSGLPSDRFSAERTGGSVSTLTIQRTQQEDSAVYLCASSLALGGETQYFGPGTRLLVL.

This clone was detected once. The V gene is TRBV2, the J gene TRBJ1-1; D gene uncertain. With 7 bases removed from V and 10 bases from J, the gap between germline ends came to 19 bases. Germline V gives CDR1 SNHLY, CDR2 FYNNEI. The CDR3 has 13 residues. As DNA, the CDR3 is TGTGCCAGCATCCAAGCGGGGATGTCAGCAGCTTTCTTT. Translated, it gives CASIQAGMSAAFF.

The chain has TRBV18 and TRBJ1-1; a weak D match, TRBD1 (6 bases). CDR1 and CDR2 (germline): KGHSH, LQKENI. CDR3 length equals 15 residues. Trimming stripped 0 bases from V and 4 bases from J, with 12 bases between. CDR3 nucleotide sequence: TGTGCCAGCTCACCACCGGGCAGGGGATCCACTGAAGCTTTCTTT. Its translation: CASSPPGRGSTEAFF.

The chain employs TRBV6-1 and TRBJ1-6, with D maybe TRBD1 (5 bases). Germline V CDR1 and CDR2: MNHNS, SASEGT. The V gene lost 8 bases and the J gene lost 7 bases, with 18 bases spanning the gap. The CDR3 has 15 residues. The CDR3 sequence: CASARDPRGNSPLHF. In DNA form, the CDR3 reads TGTGCCAGCGCCCGGGACCCTCGAGGGAATTCACCCCTCCACTTT.

In this sample, this clone turned up once. The V call is TRBV30, the J call TRBJ2-7; D ambiguous. The V and J ends lost 0 bases and 1 base respectively, with 7 bases between them. From germline, CDR1 is GTSNPN and CDR2 SVGIG (reference sequence). The CDR3 sequence is 13 residues long. The CDR3 sequence: CAWSVPFSYEQYF. The CDR3 DNA reads TGTGCCTGGAGTGTTCCATTTTCCTACGAGCAGTACTTC.

This chain links TRBV10-1 with TRBJ2-1; 8 bases line up with TRBD2. The CDR3 is 14 amino acids. Germline CDR1 reads WNHNN; CDR2 reads SYGVQD (reference sequence). Germline trimming cut 5 bases from V and 9 bases from J; bases unmatched to any gene: 9. The CDR3 here is CASSISGSNGEQFF. In nucleotides, the CDR3 is TGCGCCAGCAGTATCAGCGGGAGTAATGGTGAGCAGTTCTTC.

In nucleotides, the CDR3 is TGTGCCAGTAGTTTCTCACAGGGTGTCTACACCTTC. Its translation is CASSFSQGVYTF. V usage is TRBV19 and J usage is TRBJ1-2; possibly TRBD1 for D (6 bases). The CDR3 loop spans 12 amino acids. Trimming took off 5 bases at V and 10 bases at J, with 14 bases between the two ends. CDR1 and CDR2 from the germline V gene are LNHDA and SQIVND (reference sequence).

The chain couples TRBV10-3 to TRBJ2-3; TRBD2 aligns across 12 bases. V gave up 3 bases and J gave up 2 bases; unmatched junction bases: 3. This CDR3 is 16 amino acids long. Germline CDR1 ENHRY, CDR2 SYGVKD. The CDR3 spells CAISELAGGPTDTQYF. CDR3 bases: TGTGCCATCAGTGAACTAGCGGGAGGACCCACAGATACGCAGTATTTT.

The chain has TRBV4-2 and TRBJ1-4; the match to TRBD1 covers 8 bases. The CDR3 contains 16 residues. The trim removed 2 bases at V and 3 bases at J, leaving 5 bases unmatched. Germline V gene sequence: CDR1 LGHNA, CDR2 YNFKEQ. Written as DNA, the CDR3 is TGTGCCAGCAGCCAAAAAACAGGGGGGTCTAATGAAAAACTGTTTTTT. Residues: CASSQKTGGSNEKLFF.

This chain joins TRBV2 and TRBJ2-1; TRBD2 agrees at 10 bases. CDR1 SNHLY and CDR2 FYNNEI come from the germline V gene. Trimming at V came to 4 bases and at J to 2 bases, leaving 2 bases not matched to a gene. The CDR3 is 15 residues long. The CDR3 coding sequence is TGTGCCAGCAGTGTTCTAGCGGGAGCCTACAATGAGCAGTTCTTC. This gives the protein CASSVLAGAYNEQFF.